This T cell receptor (beta chain) was observed in a study of blood T cell repertoires in COVID-19 (dated by TCRdb to between 2020 and 2021). For the wider study: Collaborator samples came from the United States, Italy and Spain and covered acute and convalescent phases of COVID-19. A freely available public database, intended as a resource for researchers studying the immune response to SARS-CoV-2, is where the repertoires were released. Deeply sampled blood TCRbeta repertoires from subjects exposed to, actively infected with, or recovered from COVID-19 were included in the dataset. The material from the prospective study consisted of cDNA or gDNA derived from T cells, B-cell-depleted T cells, or PBMCs. Where HLA class I and class II types were available, the types were taken from metadata supplied by the sample provider, not from assay-based typing. Sample metadata almost always included a de-identified subject ID, COVID-19 status, age in years and sex. Samples were obtained from the ongoing ImmuneRACE study (first 160 participants) and from 950 to 1,500 subjects provided by 6 global collaborators.

Between the V and J ends, shortened by 6 bases and 0 bases respectively, the junction contains 9 bases. The CDR3, cysteine through phenylalanine, is 14 amino acids long. The read is trimmed to its CDR3 DNA, 42 bases read in frame from base 1. For CDR1 and CDR2, the germline V gene (reference sequence) lists MNHNY and SVGAGI. The immunoSEQ Assay, a bias-controlled multiplex PCR, was used to amplify TCRbeta CDR3 regions from genomic DNA. The study's own analysis went as follows. The number of nucleated cells in each sample was estimated from the amplification of reference gene primers within the assay. To quantify the absolute abundance of each unique TCRbeta CDR3 rearrangement, sequence reads were collapsed and filtered. For each sample, productive Simpson clonality was calculated as the square root of Simpson's diversity index across productive rearrangements. Here the immuneACCESS table is served through TCRdb, limited to in-frame sequences with V and J called. Missing clones are a known gap in these copies; in checked studies unresolved V genes cover under half, and the rest lacks a known reason. V and J calls and clone size come straight from that table; D and trimming were deduced from the DNA. A total of over 95,000 clones appear in this sample, approximately 81% of them only once. The ten largest clonotypes hold 10% to 15% of the sample.

Points the paper makes about the study in general: The quantity of clinical and demographic metadata differed by source and by participant and was supplied without curation.

Collaborating institutions collected whole blood in K2EDTA tubes following their own protocols. Collaborator samples were shipped for TCRbeta analysis as frozen whole blood, isolated PBMCs, or DNA extracted from either sample type. This clone was counted once. Its antigen is still unknown. No quality values exist for individual bases; no much larger clone is one base distant. Rearrangement joined TRBV6-6 to TRBJ1-3, with no confident D gene call. Source material: peripheral blood. This receptor was identified in a human donor in a cohort sampled during active COVID-19. The CDR3 is CASSTQSSGNTIYF. The nucleotide sequence reads TGTGCCAGCAGCACACAGAGCTCTGGAAACACCATATATTTT.